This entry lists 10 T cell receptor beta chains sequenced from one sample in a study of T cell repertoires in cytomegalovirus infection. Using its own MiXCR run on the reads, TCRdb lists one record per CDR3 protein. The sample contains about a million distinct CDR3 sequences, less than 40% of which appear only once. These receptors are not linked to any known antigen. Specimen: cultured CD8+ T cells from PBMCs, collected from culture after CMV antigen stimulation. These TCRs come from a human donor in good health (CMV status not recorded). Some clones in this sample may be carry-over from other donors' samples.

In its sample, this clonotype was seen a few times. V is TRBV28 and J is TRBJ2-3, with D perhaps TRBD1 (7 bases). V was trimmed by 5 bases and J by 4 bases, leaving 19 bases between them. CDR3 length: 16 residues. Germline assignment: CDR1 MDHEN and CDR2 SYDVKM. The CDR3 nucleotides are TGTGCCAGCAGTCAACACAGGGGAGGTTGGCCAGATACGCAGTATTTT. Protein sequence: CASSQHRGGWPDTQYF.

The CDR3 DNA follows: TGTGCCAGCAGCTCGACGGGATCCCAGCAGTACGTC. Protein sequence: CASSSTGSQQYV. V is TRBV5-6 and J is TRBJ2-7; D possibly corresponds to TRBD2 (5 bases). Germline V lookup: CDR1 SGHDT, CDR2 YYEEEE. This CDR3 is 12 amino acids long. The V end lost 3 bases, the J end lost 8 bases, and 12 bases lay between the germline ends.

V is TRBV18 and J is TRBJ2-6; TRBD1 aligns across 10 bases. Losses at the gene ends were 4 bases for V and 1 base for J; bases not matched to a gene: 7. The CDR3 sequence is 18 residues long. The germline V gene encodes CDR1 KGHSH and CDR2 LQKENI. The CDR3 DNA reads TGTGCCAGCTCACTGCGGGACAGGGGAACTTCTGGGGCCAACGTCCTGACTTTC. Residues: CASSLRDRGTSGANVLTF.

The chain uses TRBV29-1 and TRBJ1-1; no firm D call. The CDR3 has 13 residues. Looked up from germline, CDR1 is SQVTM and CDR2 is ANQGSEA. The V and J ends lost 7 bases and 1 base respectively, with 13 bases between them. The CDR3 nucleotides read TGCAGCGCCCCCCGCGAGGCGAACACTGAAGCTTTCTTT. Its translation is CSAPREANTEAFF.

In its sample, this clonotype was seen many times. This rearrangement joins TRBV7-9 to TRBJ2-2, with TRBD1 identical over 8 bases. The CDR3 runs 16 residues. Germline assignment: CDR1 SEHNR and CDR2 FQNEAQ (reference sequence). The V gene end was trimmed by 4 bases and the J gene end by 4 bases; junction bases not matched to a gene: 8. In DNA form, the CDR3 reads TGTGCCAGCAGCTCCTTAGGACAGGGTGGCACCGGGGAGCTGTTTTTT. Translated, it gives CASSSLGQGGTGELFF.

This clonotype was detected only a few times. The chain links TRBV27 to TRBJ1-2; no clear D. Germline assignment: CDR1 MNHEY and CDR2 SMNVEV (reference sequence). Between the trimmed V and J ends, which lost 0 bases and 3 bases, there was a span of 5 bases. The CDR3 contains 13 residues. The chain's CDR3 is CASSLSKDYGYTF. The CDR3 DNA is TGTGCCAGCAGTTTATCGAAGGACTATGGCTACACCTTC.

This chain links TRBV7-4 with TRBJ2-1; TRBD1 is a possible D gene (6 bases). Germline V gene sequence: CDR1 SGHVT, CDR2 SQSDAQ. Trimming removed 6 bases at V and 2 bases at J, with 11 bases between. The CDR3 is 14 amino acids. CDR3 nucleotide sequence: TGTGCCAGCAGGGCCACAGGGCCCTACAATGAGCAGTTCTTC. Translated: CASRATGPYNEQFF.

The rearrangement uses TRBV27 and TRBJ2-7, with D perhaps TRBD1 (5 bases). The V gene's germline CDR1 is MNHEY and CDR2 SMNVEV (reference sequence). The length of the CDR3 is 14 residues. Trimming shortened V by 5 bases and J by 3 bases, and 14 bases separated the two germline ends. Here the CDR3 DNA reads TGTGCCAGCAGTCCAGGGCTGGAGAGCTACGAGCAGTACTTC. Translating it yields CASSPGLESYEQYF.

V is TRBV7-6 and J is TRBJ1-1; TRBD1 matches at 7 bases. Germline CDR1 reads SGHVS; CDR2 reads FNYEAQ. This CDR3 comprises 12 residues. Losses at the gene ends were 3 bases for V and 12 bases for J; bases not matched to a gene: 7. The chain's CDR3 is CASSFSTGETFF. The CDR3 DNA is TGTGCCAGCAGCTTTTCTACAGGGGAAACTTTCTTT.

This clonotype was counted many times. The chain's CDR3 is CASSWGERSYNEQFF. CDR3 DNA: TGTGCCAGCAGCTGGGGCGAACGGTCCTACAATGAGCAGTTCTTC. This chain connects TRBV7-8 to TRBJ2-1; TRBD1 might be the D (5 bases). V gave up 4 bases and J gave up 1 base, with 11 bases separating them. There are 15 residues in the CDR3. Germline assignment: CDR1 SGHVS and CDR2 FQNEAQ.